This T cell receptor (beta chain) came from a study of blood T cell repertoires in COVID-19. Germline values: CDR1 SGHTA, CDR2 FQGNSA. J was trimmed by 7 bases and V by 4 bases; bases with no gene match: 4. The CDR3 length is 14 residues. Method: immunoSEQ multiplex PCR; TCRdb's copy keeps in-frame clones and lacks some. The sample has 140,000 to 150,000 clones, 70% to 90% seen once. The chain has TRBV7-2 and TRBJ1-6, with TRBD1 matching 7 bases. Material: PBMCs or T cells enriched from blood (not recorded which). The sequence was obtained from a woman in her twenties or thirties with acute COVID-19. This CDR3 is CASSSGGRNSPLHF. Written as DNA, the CDR3 is TGTGCCAGCAGCTCAGGGGGGCGAAATTCACCCCTCCACTTT. Full variable domain (missing parts from reference TRBV7-2 and TRBJ1-6): GAGVSQSPSNKVTEKGKDVELRCDPISGHTALYWYRQSLGQGLEFLIYFQGNSAPDKSGLPSDRFSAERTGGSVSTLTIQRTQQEDSAVYLCASSSGGRNSPLHFGNGTRLTVT.